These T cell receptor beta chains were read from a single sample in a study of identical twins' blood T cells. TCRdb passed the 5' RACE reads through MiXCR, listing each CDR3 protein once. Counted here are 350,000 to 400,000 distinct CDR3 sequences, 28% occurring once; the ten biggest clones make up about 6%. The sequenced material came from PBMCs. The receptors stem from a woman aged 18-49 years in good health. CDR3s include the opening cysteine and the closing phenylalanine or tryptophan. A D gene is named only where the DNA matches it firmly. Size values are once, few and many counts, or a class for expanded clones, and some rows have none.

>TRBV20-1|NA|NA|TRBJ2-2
TGCAGTGCTAAAGGGGCGGGCACCGGGGAGCTGTTTTTT
CSAKGAGTGELFF
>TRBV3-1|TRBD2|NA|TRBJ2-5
TGTGCCAGCAGCCAGACTAGCGGGGTAGAGACCCAGTACTTC
CASSQTSGVETQYF
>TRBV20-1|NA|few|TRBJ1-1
TGCAGTGCGGAACCGGGGCGTGAAGCTTTCTTT
CSAEPGREAFF
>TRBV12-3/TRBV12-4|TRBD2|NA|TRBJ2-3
TGTGCCAGCAGCCCCTATGCGTTAGGAACGGGGGGGAATACGCAGTATTTT
CASSPYALGTGGNTQYF
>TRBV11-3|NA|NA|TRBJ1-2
TGTGCCAGCAGCTTCACCAGGGATAACTATGGCTACACCTTC
CASSFTRDNYGYTF
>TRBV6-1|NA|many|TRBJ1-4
TGTGCCAGCAGTGAAGCAGTATACGGGTGGGATGAAAAACTGTTTTTT
CASSEAVYGWDEKLFF
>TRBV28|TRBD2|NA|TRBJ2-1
TGTGCCAGCAGTCGGTACGGGAGGACGGCATTGGATGAGCAGTTCTTC
CASSRYGRTALDEQFF
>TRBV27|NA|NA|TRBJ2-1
TGTGCCAGTGGCCGGGCTTTAGCCCACAATGAGCAGTTCTTC
CASGRALAHNEQFF
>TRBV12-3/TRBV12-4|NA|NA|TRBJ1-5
TGTGCCAGCAGTTTTAACGTGGGACAGCCCCAGCATTTT
CASSFNVGQPQHF
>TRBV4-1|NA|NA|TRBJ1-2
TGCGCCAGCAGCCAAGATTGGCAGAGCTATGGCTACACCTTC
CASSQDWQSYGYTF
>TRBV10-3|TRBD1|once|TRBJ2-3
TGTGCCATTACTCGACAGGGGGCGGGCACAGATACGCAGTATTTT
CAITRQGAGTDTQYF
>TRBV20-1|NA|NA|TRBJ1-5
TGCAGTGCCCTGACGACGAATCAGCCCCAGCATTTT
CSALTTNQPQHF
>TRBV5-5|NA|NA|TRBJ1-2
TGTGCCAGCAGTCCCTCCTCGAGATCCTCAATTCGCTACACCTTC
CASSPSSRSSIRYTF
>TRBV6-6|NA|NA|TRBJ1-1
TGTGCCAGCAGTTATTCGGCCGATACTGAAGCTTTCTTT
CASSYSADTEAFF
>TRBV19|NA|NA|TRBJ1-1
TGTGCCACCGGGCTGTACACTGAAGCTTTCTTT
CATGLYTEAFF
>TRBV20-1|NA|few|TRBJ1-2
TGCAGTGGAAGGGGCGCTGGGTATGGCTACACCTTC
CSGRGAGYGYTF
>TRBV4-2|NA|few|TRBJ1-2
TGTGCCAGCAGGAAGGGACGGGAAGGCTACACCTTC
CASRKGREGYTF
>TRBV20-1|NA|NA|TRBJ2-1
TGCAGTGCCAAACATACTAGACGGAGTTACAATGAGCAGTTCTTC
CSAKHTRRSYNEQFF
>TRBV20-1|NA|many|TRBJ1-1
TGCAGTGCCCAAGGAGGGCCAGGGAACACTGAAGCTTTCTTT
CSAQGGPGNTEAFF
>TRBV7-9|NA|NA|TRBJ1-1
TGTGCCAGCGGCCCATATACAATAAACACTGAAGCTTTCTTT
CASGPYTINTEAFF
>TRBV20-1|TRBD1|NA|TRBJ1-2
TGCAGGACAGGGTCGAATAATGGCTACACCTTC
CRTGSNNGYTF
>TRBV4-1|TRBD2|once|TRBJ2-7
TGCGCCAGCAGCCAACTACCGTCCGGGACTAGCGGGACAGGCGCCGAGCAGTACTTC
CASSQLPSGTSGTGAEQYF
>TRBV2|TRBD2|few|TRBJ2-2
TGTGCCAGCAGTGATCGACTAGCCAACACCGGGGAGCTGTTTTTT
CASSDRLANTGELFF
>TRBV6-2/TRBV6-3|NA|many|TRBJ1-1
TGTGCCAGCAGTTATACGGCCGGTGACACTGAAGCTTTCTTT
CASSYTAGDTEAFF